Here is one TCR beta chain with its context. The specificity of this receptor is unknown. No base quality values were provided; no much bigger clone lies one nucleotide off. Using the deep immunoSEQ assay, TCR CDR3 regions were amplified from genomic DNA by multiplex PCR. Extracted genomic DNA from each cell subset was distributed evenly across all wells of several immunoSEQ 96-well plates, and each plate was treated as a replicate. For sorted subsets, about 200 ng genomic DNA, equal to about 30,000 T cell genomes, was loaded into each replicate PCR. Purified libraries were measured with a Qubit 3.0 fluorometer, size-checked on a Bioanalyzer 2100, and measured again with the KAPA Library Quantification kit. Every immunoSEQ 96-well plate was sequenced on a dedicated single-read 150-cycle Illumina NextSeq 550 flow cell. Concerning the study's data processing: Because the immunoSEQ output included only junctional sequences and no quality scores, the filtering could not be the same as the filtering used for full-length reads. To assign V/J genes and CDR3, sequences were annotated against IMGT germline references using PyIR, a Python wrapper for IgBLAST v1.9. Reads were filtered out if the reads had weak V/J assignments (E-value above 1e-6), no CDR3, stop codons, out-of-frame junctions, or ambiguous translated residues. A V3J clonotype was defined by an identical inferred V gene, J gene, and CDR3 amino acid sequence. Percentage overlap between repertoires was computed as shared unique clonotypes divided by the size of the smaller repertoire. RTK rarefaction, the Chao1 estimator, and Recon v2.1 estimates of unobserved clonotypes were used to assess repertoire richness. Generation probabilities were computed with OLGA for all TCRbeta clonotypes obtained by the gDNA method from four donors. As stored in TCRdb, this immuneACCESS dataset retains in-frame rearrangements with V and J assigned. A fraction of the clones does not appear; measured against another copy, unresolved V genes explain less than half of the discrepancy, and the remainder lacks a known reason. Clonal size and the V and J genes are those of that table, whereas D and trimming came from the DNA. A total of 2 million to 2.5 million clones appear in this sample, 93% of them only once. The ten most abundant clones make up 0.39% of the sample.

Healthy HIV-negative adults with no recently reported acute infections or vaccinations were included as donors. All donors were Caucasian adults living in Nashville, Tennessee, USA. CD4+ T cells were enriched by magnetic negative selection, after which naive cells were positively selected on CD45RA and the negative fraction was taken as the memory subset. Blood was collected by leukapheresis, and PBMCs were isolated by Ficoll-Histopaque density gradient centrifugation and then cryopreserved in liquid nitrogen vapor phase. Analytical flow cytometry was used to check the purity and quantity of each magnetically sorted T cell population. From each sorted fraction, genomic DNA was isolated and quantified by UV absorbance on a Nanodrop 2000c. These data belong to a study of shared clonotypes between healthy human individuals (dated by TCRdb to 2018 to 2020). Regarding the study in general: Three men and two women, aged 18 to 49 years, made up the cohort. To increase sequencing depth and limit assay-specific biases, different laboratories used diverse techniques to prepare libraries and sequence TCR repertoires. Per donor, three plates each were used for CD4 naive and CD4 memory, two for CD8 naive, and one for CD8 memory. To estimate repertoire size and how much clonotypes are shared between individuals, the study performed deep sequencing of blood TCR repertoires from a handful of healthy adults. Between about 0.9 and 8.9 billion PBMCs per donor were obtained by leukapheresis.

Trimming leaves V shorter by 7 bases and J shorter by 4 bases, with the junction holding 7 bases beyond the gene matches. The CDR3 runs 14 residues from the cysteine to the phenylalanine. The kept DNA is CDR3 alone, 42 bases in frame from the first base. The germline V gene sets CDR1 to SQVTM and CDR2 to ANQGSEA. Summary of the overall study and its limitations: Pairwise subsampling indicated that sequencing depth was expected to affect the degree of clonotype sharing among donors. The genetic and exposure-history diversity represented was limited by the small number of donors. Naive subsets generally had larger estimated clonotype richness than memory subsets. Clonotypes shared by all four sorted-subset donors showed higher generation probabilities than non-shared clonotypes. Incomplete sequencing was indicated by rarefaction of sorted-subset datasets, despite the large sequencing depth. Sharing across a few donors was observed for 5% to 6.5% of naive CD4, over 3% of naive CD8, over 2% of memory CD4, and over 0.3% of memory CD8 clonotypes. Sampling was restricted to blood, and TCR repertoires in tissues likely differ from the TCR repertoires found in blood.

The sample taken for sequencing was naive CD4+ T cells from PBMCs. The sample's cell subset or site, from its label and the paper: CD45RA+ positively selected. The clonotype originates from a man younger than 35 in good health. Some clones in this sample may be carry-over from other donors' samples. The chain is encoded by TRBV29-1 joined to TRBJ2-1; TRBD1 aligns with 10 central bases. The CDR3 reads CSGLRDRGYNEQFF. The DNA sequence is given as TGCAGCGGTCTCCGGGACAGGGGATACAATGAGCAGTTCTTC.